Presented here are 5 T cell receptor beta chains from one specimen sequenced in a study of PD-L1 blockade in urothelial cancer (dated by TCRdb to 2017 to 2019). Taken with the paper, the label for time point translates to: peripheral blood 6 weeks after treatment start. Receptor libraries were prepared by the immunoSEQ multiplex PCR assay. TCRdb re-hosts the immuneACCESS table, in-frame sequences only. Its copies lack some clones; in the studies checked, an unresolved V gene accounts for under half of them, and the cause for the rest is not known. This sample lists 35,000 to 50,000 clones; 83% were detected once. More than 12% of the sample is held by the ten biggest clonotypes. The source was PBMCs, collected around atezolizumab (anti-PD-L1) treatment. All receptors come from a man between 60 and 75 years old with urothelial cancer.

This chain joins TRBV7-9 and TRBJ2-6, with 10 bases that match TRBD1. V trimming: 4 bases; J trimming: 1 base; junction bases outside the gene matches: 10. The germline V gene encodes CDR1 SEHNR and CDR2 FQNEAQ (reference sequence). The CDR3 runs 19 residues. This chain's CDR3 is CASSSTWDRGESGANVLTF. DNA of the CDR3: TGTGCCAGCAGCTCGACCTGGGACAGGGGAGAATCTGGGGCCAACGTCCTGACTTTC. Together with reference TRBV7-9 and TRBJ2-6, the CDR3 gives the full variable domain: DTGVSQNPRHKITKRGQNVTFRCDPISEHNRLYWYRQTLGQGPEFLTYFQNEAQLEKSRLLSDRFSAERPKGSFSTLEIQRTEQGDSAMYLCASSSTWDRGESGANVLTFGAGSRLTVL.

V and J are TRBV2 and TRBJ2-5; D may be TRBD1 (6 bases). The germline gives CDR1 SNHLY, CDR2 FYNNEI. Trimming left V 6 bases short and J 2 bases short, with 10 bases between. The CDR3 length is 13 residues. The CDR3: CASRRQVQETQYF. CDR3 nucleotide sequence: TGTGCCAGCAGAAGACAGGTTCAAGAGACCCAGTACTTC.

V and J are TRBV27 and TRBJ1-2, with D perhaps TRBD1 (5 bases). The length of the CDR3 is 13 residues. V lost 9 bases and J lost 3, with 14 bases in between. Germline assignment: CDR1 MNHEY and CDR2 SMNVEV (reference sequence). CDR3 DNA sequence: TGTGCCAGTCGCGCGGGGGGTGACTATGGCTACACCTTC. It translates to CASRAGGDYGYTF.

J is TRBJ1-2 and V is TRBV5-1; 9 bases are shared with TRBD1. CDR3 size: 15 residues. Trimming removed 4 bases from V and 5 bases from J; junction bases left unmatched: 9. Germline V lookup: CDR1 SGHRS, CDR2 YFSETQ. The CDR3 region is CASSPGTGSTYGYTF. CDR3 bases: TGCGCCAGCAGCCCAGGGACAGGGAGCACTTATGGCTACACCTTC.

The rearrangement joins TRBV5-6 to TRBJ2-7; TRBD1 agrees at 9 bases. Trimming at V came to 0 bases and at J to 2 bases, leaving 3 bases not matched to a gene. The CDR3 consists of 15 residues. CDR1 and CDR2 (germline): SGHDT, YYEEEE. CDR3 DNA sequence: TGTGCCAGCAGCTTGGTTACAGGGGGCGCCTACGAGCAGTACTTC. Residues: CASSLVTGGAYEQYF.